The next 24 T cell receptor beta chains were all read from a single sample in a study of blood T cells in healthy people across ages. Primers used in a second PCR of about 6 to 11 cycles were a sample-barcoded 5' primer and a J-beta primer mix. From the 5' RACE reads, TCRdb called clonotypes with MiXCR, one entry per CDR3 protein. The sample has approximately 800,000 distinct CDR3 sequences, around three fifths seen once. The source material was blood. The receptors shown here come from a man aged 35-49 years in good health.

J is TRBJ1-2 and V is TRBV11-2, with TRBD1 as a possible D gene (5 bases). The CDR3 contains 11 residues. Germline V lookup: CDR1 SGHAT, CDR2 FQNNGV. Trimming left V 5 bases short and J 9 bases short, with 10 bases between. In nucleotides, the CDR3 is TGTGCCAGCAGCATGGGACGGAGCTACACCTTC. As protein: CASSMGRSYTF.

The genes are TRBV7-2 and TRBJ2-7, with 12 bases identical to TRBD2. CDR3 size: 15 residues. Germline CDR1 is SGHTA and CDR2 is FQGNSA. V shed 5 bases and J 5 bases; nucleotides not matched to a gene: 7. CDR3 DNA sequence: TGTGCCAGCAGCCTTGGACTAGCGGGAATCAACGAGCAGTACTTC. The encoded protein is CASSLGLAGINEQYF.

In its sample, this clonotype was seen a few times. V is TRBV5-1 and J is TRBJ2-3; TRBD1 might be the D (6 bases). Germline V gene lookup returns CDR1 SGHRS and CDR2 YFSETQ. The CDR3 sequence is 14 residues long. V was pared by 6 bases and J by 1 base, with 12 bases between. The CDR3 spells CASTIRTGTDTQYF. In DNA, the CDR3 is TGCGCCAGCACGATTAGGACAGGCACAGATACGCAGTATTTT.

This clonotype has just one count. This rearrangement joins TRBV5-6 to TRBJ2-7; D unclear. This CDR3 is 15 amino acids long. CDR1 is SGHDT, CDR2 YYEEEE, per germline. Trimming left V 0 bases short and J 5 bases short, with 15 bases between. CDR3 sequence (DNA): TGTGCCAGCAGCTTGGGGCGCAGGTTCATGGACGAGCAGTACTTC. This gives the protein CASSLGRRFMDEQYF.

The chain is built from TRBV19 and TRBJ2-7, with 7 bases matching TRBD1. After removal of 3 bases from V and 0 bases from J, the junction contained 5 bases not matched to a gene. The CDR3 sequence is 15 residues long. CDR1 is LNHDA and CDR2 is SQIVND in the germline V gene (reference sequence). The CDR3 nucleotides read TGTGCCAGTAGTATCTACAGGGGCGACTCCTACGAGCAGTACTTC. Residues: CASSIYRGDSYEQYF.

The gene calls are TRBV6-5 and TRBJ2-4, with unresolved D. Germline values: CDR1 MNHEY, CDR2 SVGAGI. V was trimmed by 6 bases and J by 0 bases, leaving 12 bases between them. The CDR3 runs 15 residues. This chain's CDR3 is CASSFSHLAKNIQYF. Here the CDR3 DNA reads TGTGCCAGCAGCTTCAGCCACTTAGCCAAAAACATTCAGTACTTC.

The rearrangement links TRBV29-1 to TRBJ1-3; D perhaps matches TRBD1 (6 bases). CDR1 SQVTM and CDR2 ANQGSEA come from the germline V gene. The CDR3 extends over 15 amino acids. CDR3 bases: TGCGGCTGGACACGGGGGCAGGTCGGTGGAAACACCATATATTTT. It codes for CGWTRGQVGGNTIYF.

The genes are TRBV20-1 and TRBJ2-7, with TRBD2 identical over 10 bases. V lost 8 bases to trimming and J lost 2 bases; unmatched junction nucleotides: 6. Looked up from germline, CDR1 is DFQATT and CDR2 is SNEGSKA (reference sequence). The CDR3 is 13 amino acids. CDR3 amino acids: CSSLAGDTYEQYF. The CDR3 DNA reads as TGCAGTTCGCTAGCGGGAGACACCTACGAGCAGTACTTC.

The chain carries TRBV24-1 and TRBJ1-1; D remains ambiguous. Germline CDR1 and CDR2: KGHDR and SFDVKD. The ends were cut back, 4 bases at V and 1 base at J, with 9 bases in the middle. There are 14 residues in the CDR3. CDR3 residues: CATSESGRNTEAFF. CDR3 coding DNA: TGTGCCACCAGTGAATCGGGGAGGAACACTGAAGCTTTCTTT.

This clonotype was recorded once. The chain carries TRBV5-1 and TRBJ2-1; D could derive from TRBD1 or TRBD2 (6 bases each). From germline, CDR1 is SGHRS and CDR2 YFSETQ. Trimming removed 3 bases at V and 5 bases at J, with 12 bases between. This CDR3 contains 14 residues. The CDR3 region has the DNA TGCGCCAGCAGCTGGGGGGCAGGAGACAATGAGCAGTTCTTC. This translates into CASSWGAGDNEQFF.

V and J are TRBV4-1 and TRBJ1-2; D not certain. CDR3 size: 15 residues. In germline, CDR1 is MGHRA, CDR2 YSYEKL. V was trimmed by 1 base and J by 3 bases, leaving 12 bases between them. DNA for the CDR3: TGCGCCAGCAGCCAAGTGGTCGGGCAGGACTATGGCTACACCTTC. Protein: CASSQVVGQDYGYTF.

The J gene is TRBJ1-6, the V gene TRBV25-1; D remains ambiguous. Germline values: CDR1 MGHDK, CDR2 SYGVNS. The CDR3 loop spans 15 amino acids. The germline V and J ends were trimmed by 5 bases and 7 bases, with 15 bases remaining between them. Here the CDR3 reads CASSPHGRRNSPLHF. Here the CDR3 DNA reads TGTGCCAGCAGTCCCCACGGGCGGCGGAATTCACCCCTCCACTTT.

Here the CDR3 DNA reads TGCAGCGTTGGAGGAATCCAATACAATGAGCAGTTCTTC. Amino acid sequence: CSVGGIQYNEQFF. The chain combines TRBV29-1 with TRBJ2-1; D gene ambiguous. Germline V CDR1 and CDR2: SQVTM, ANQGSEA. V was trimmed by 4 bases and J by 4 bases, leaving 11 bases between them. The CDR3 runs 13 residues.

This chain connects TRBV4-2 to TRBJ1-5, with D possibly being TRBD1 (5 bases). V dropped 4 bases and J dropped 10 bases, with 11 bases sitting between them. There are 12 residues in the CDR3. The germline V gene encodes CDR1 LGHNA and CDR2 YNFKEQ. CDR3 coding DNA: TGTGCCAGCAGCCGATTCGGGGACCCCCAGCATTTT. Amino acid sequence: CASSRFGDPQHF.

The V call is TRBV7-2, the J call TRBJ2-1, with D hard to call. V lost 4 bases and J 6 bases, leaving 7 bases between the germline ends. This CDR3 region has 12 residues. Germline V gene data show CDR1 as SGHTA and CDR2 as FQGNSA. The CDR3 DNA sequence: TGTGCCAGCAGCTGGATAGCCAATGAGCAGTTCTTC. This sequence encodes CASSWIANEQFF.

The V and J genes are TRBV5-1 and TRBJ2-2; 11 positions agree with TRBD2. From germline, CDR1 is SGHRS and CDR2 YFSETQ. This CDR3 is built from 17 residues. V shed 4 bases and J 1 base; nucleotides not matched to a gene: 6. DNA of the CDR3: TGCGCCAGCAGCCCGGGACTAGCGGTACTGAACACCGGGGAGCTGTTTTTT. Its protein is CASSPGLAVLNTGELFF. The entire variable domain, with the rest obtained from reference TRBV5-1 and TRBJ2-2, is as follows: KAGVTQTPRYLIKTRGQQVTLSCSPISGHRSVSWYQQTPGQGLQFLFEYFSETQRNKGNFPGRFSGRQFSNSRSEMNVSTLELGDSALYLCASSPGLAVLNTGELFFGEGSRLTVL.

This clonotype showed up just once. The J gene is TRBJ2-4, the V gene TRBV2; D possibly matches TRBD1 or TRBD2 (5 bases each). The DNA matches TRBJ2-5 better at its end, which makes the J call doubtful. Germline V CDR1 and CDR2: SNHLY, FYNNEI. The CDR3 runs 14 residues. The CDR3 region is CASLHPGTQGTQYF. In DNA form, the CDR3 reads TGTGCTAGCCTCCACCCGGGAACGCAGGGGACCCAGTACTTC.

This clonotype was seen only a few times. The chain has TRBV28 and TRBJ1-1; D is perhaps TRBD1 (5 bases). The CDR3 sequence is 13 residues long. Trimming removed 7 bases from V and 4 bases from J, with 13 bases in between. From germline, CDR1 is MDHEN and CDR2 SYDVKM. The CDR3 is CASNRPSGTEAFF. CDR3 nucleotide sequence: TGTGCCAGCAACAGGCCGAGTGGCACTGAAGCTTTCTTT.

The chain joins TRBV28 to TRBJ2-5; D unresolved. Germline CDR1 reads MDHEN; CDR2 reads SYDVKM. The V and J ends lost 5 bases and 5 bases respectively, with 18 bases between them. The CDR3 spans 15 residues. CDR3 sequence (DNA): TGTGCCAGCAGTCCCCCCAAAGGGCGGCGGGAGACCCAGTACTTC. Protein sequence: CASSPPKGRRETQYF.

This sequence joins TRBV20-1 and TRBJ2-5; D is possibly TRBD2 (6 bases). The DNA matches TRBJ2-7 better at its end, which makes the J call doubtful. The CDR3 loop spans 14 amino acids. CDR1 is DFQATT, CDR2 SNEGSKA, per germline (reference sequence). The CDR3 sequence: CSARDPGSEYEQYF. DNA for the CDR3: TGCAGTGCTAGAGATCCCGGGAGCGAATACGAGCAGTACTTC.

The chain has TRBV7-9 and TRBJ1-4; 8 bases are a match to TRBD1. Germline CDR1 SEHNR, CDR2 FQNEAQ (reference sequence). There are 15 residues in the CDR3. The ends lost 5 bases at V and 8 bases at J; junction bases unmatched: 10. Here the CDR3 reads CASSQTQGGAEKLFF. CDR3 bases: TGTGCCAGCAGCCAAACACAGGGGGGGGCGGAAAAACTGTTTTTT.

The chain recombines TRBV7-2 with TRBJ1-6; D is unclear. From germline, CDR1 is SGHTA and CDR2 FQGNSA. Trimming took 4 bases from V and 11 from J, leaving 12 bases between them. The length of the CDR3 is 13 residues. The CDR3 DNA sequence: TGTGCCAGCAGCTCCGTTACGGGGACACCCCTCCACTTT. Translation gives CASSSVTGTPLHF.

This clonotype was recorded many times. The rearrangement links TRBV14 to TRBJ2-1; TRBD1 matches at 7 bases. The V segment lost 0 bases and the J segment 10 bases; nucleotides outside the gene matches: 9. The CDR3 is 15 amino acids. Germline loops: CDR1 SGHDN, CDR2 FVKESK. The CDR3 is CASSQETGTVFEQFF. The DNA of the CDR3 is TGTGCCAGCAGCCAAGAAACCGGGACAGTCTTCGAGCAGTTCTTC.

The rearrangement joins TRBV28 to TRBJ2-7; TRBD2 matches at 9 bases. CDR1 and CDR2 (germline): MDHEN, SYDVKM. J lost 0 bases, V lost 8 bases, and 17 bases had no gene match. The CDR3 length is 18 residues. This CDR3 is CASAASAGGPHDSYEQYF. Here the CDR3 DNA reads TGTGCCAGCGCCGCTAGCGCGGGGGGGCCACACGACTCCTACGAGCAGTACTTC.